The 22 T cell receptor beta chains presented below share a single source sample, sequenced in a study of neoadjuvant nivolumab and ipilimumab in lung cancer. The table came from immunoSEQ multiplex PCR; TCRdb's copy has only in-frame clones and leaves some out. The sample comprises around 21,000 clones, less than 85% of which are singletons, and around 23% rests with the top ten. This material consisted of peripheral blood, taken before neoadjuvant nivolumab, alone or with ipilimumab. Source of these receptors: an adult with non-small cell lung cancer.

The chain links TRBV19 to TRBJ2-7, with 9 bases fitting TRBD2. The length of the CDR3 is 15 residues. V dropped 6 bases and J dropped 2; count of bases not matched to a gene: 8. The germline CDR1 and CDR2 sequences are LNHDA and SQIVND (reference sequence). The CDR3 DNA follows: TGTGCCAGTAGGAATAGCGGGAGTAACACCTACGAGCAGTACTTC. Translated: CASRNSGSNTYEQYF.

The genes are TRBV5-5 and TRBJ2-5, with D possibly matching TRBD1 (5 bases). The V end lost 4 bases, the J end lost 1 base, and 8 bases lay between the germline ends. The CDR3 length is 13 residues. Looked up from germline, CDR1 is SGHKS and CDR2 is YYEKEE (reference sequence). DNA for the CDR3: TGTGCCAGCAGCCTAGACAGCCAAGAGACCCAGTACTTC. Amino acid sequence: CASSLDSQETQYF.

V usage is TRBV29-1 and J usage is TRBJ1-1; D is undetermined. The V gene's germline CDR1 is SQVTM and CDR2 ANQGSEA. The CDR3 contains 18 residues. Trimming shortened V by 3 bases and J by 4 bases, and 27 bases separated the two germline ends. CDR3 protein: CSVDAALRRVLPTTEAFF. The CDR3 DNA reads TGCAGCGTTGATGCGGCACTGAGAAGAGTCCTACCAACCACTGAAGCTTTCTTT.

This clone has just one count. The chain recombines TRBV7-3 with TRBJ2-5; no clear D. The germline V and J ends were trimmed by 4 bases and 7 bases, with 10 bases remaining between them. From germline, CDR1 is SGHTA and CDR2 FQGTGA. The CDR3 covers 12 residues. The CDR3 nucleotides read TGTGCCAGCAGCTCGAGTAGTGGGACCCAGTACTTC. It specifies CASSSSSGTQYF. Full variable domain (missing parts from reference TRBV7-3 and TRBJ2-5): GAGVSQTPSNKVTEKGKYVELRCDPISGHTALYWYRQSLGQGPEFLIYFQGTGAADDSGLPNDRFFAVRPEGSVSTLKIQRTERGDSAVYLCASSSSSGTQYFGPGTRLLVL.

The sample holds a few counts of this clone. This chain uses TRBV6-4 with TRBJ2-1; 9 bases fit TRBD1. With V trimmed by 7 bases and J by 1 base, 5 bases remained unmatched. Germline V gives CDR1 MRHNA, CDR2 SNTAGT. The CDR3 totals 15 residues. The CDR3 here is CASISGQGSYNEQFF. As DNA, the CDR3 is TGTGCCAGCATCTCCGGACAGGGGTCCTACAATGAGCAGTTCTTC.

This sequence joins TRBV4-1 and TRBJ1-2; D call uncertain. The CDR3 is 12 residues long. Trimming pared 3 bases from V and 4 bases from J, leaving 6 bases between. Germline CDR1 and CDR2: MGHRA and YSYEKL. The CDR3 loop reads CASSQRGYGYTF. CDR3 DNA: TGCGCCAGCAGCCAGCGGGGCTATGGCTACACCTTC.

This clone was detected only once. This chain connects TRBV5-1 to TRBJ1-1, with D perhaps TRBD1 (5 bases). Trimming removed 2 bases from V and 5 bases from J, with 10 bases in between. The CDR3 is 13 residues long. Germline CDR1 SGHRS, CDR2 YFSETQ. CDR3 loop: CASSLLGATEAFF. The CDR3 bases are TGCGCCAGCAGCTTATTAGGGGCAACTGAAGCTTTCTTT.

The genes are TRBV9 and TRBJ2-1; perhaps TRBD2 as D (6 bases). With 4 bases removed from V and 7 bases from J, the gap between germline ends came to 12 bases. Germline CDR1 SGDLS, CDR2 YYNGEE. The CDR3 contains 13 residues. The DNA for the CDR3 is TGTGCCAGCAGCCGGGACTTCCCTAATGAGCAGTTCTTC. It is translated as CASSRDFPNEQFF.

The CDR3 sequence: CASILLAGANEQFF. CDR3 nucleotides: TGTGCCAGCATTTTACTAGCGGGAGCCAATGAGCAGTTCTTC. The V and J genes are TRBV2 and TRBJ2-1; 11 bases align to TRBD2. CDR3 length: 14 amino acids. Trimming at V came to 7 bases and at J to 6 bases, leaving 5 bases not matched to a gene. Germline lookup yields CDR1 SNHLY and CDR2 FYNNEI.

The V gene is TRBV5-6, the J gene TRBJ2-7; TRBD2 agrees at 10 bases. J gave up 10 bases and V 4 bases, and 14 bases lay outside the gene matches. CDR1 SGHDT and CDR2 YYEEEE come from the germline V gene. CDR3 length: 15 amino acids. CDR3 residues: CASSPTVKSGRAQYF. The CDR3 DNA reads TGTGCCAGCAGCCCTACCGTCAAGAGCGGGAGGGCACAGTACTTC.

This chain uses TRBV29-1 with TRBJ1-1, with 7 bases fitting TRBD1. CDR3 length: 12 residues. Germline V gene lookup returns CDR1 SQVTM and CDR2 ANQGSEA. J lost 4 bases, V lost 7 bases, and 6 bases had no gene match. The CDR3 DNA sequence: TGCAGCGCCCCAGGGGGTGTCACTGAAGCTTTCTTT. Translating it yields CSAPGGVTEAFF. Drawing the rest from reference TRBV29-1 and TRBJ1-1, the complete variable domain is SAVISQKPSRDICQRGTSLTIQCQVDSQVTMMFWYRQQPGQSLTLIATANQGSEATYESGFVIDKFPISRPNLTFSTLTVSNMSPEDSSIYLCSAPGGVTEAFFGQGTRLTVV.

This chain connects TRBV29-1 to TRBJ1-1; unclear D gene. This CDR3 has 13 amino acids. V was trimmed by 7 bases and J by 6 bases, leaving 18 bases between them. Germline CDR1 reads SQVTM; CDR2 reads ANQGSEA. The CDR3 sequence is CSARASRWAEAFF. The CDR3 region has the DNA TGCAGCGCAAGGGCCTCTAGATGGGCTGAAGCTTTCTTT.

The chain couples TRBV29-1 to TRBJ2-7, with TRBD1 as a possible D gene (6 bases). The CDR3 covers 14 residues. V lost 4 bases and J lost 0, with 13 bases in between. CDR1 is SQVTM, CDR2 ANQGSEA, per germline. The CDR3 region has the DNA TGCAGCGTTGCGCGGACAGCGAGCTCCTACGAGCAGTACTTC. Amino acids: CSVARTASSYEQYF.

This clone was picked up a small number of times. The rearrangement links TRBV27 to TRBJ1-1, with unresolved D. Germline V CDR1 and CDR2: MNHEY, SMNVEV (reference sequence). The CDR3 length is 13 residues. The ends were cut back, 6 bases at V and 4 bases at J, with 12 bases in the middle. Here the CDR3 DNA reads TGTGCCAGCAGGGCCATTGTAGGCACTGAAGCTTTCTTT. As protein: CASRAIVGTEAFF.

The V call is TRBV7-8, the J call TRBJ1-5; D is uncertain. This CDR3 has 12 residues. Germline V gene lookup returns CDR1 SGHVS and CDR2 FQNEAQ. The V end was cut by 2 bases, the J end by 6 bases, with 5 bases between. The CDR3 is CASSLWSQPQHF. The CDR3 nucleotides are TGTGCCAGCAGCTTATGGTCTCAGCCCCAGCATTTT. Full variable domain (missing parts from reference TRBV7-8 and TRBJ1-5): GAGVSQSPRYKVAKRGQDVALRCDPISGHVSLFWYQQALGQGPEFLTYFQNEAQLDKSGLPSDRFFAERPEGSVSTLKIQRTQQEDSAVYLCASSLWSQPQHFGDGTRLSIL.

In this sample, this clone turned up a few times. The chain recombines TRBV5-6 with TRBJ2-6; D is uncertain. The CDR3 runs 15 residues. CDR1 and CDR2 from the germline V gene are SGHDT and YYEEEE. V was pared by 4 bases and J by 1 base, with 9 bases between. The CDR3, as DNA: TGTGCCAGCAGCCGTACACAGTCTGGGGCCAACGTCCTGACTTTC. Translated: CASSRTQSGANVLTF.

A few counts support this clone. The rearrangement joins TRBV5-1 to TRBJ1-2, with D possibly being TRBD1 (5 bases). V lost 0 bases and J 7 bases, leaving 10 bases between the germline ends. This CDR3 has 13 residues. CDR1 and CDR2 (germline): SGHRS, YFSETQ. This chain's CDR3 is CASSLVSGPGYTF. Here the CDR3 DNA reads TGCGCCAGCAGCTTGGTCTCAGGGCCTGGCTACACCTTC.

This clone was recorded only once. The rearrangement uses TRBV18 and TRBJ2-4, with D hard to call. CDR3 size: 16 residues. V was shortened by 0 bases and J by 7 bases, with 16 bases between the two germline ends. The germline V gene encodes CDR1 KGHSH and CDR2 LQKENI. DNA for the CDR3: TGTGCCAGCTCACCACCCTCGTTCGGGTTGCTCAACATTCAGTACTTC. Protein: CASSPPSFGLLNIQYF.

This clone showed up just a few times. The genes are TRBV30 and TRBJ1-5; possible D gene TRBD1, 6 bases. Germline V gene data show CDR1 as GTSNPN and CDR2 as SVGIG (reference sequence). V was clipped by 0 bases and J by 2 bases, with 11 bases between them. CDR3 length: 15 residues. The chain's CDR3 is CAWSVGSGGNQPQHF. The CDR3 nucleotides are TGTGCCTGGAGTGTGGGCTCAGGGGGCAATCAGCCCCAGCATTTT.

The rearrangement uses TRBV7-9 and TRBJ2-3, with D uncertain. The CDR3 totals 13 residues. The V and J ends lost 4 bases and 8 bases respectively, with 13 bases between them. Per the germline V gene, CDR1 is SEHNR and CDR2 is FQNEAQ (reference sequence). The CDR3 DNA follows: TGTGCCAGCAGCTCTGGAGTCGACCGTACGCAGTATTTT. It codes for CASSSGVDRTQYF.

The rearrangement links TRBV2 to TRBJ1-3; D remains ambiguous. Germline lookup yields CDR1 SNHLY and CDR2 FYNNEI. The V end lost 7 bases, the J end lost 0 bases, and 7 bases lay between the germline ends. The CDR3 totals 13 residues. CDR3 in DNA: TGTGCCAGCACACGGTACTCTGGAAACACCATATATTTT. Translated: CASTRYSGNTIYF.

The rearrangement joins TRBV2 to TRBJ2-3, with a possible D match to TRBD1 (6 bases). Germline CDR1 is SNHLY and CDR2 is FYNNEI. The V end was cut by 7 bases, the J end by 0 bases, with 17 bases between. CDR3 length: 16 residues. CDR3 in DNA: TGTGCCAGCACCTACGGGACACGAGCTAGCACAGATACGCAGTATTTT. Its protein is CASTYGTRASTDTQYF.